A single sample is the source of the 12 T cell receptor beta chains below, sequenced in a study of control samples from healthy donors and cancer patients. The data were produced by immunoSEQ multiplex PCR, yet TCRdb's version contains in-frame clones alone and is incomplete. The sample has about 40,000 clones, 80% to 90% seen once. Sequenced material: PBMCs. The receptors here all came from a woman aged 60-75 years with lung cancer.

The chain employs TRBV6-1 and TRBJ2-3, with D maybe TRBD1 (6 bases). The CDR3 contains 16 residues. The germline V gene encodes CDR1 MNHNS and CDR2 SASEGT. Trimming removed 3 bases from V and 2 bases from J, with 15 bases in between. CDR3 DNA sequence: TGTGCCAGCAGTGACCCCGTAGAGGGGGACACAGATACGCAGTATTTT. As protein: CASSDPVEGDTDTQYF.

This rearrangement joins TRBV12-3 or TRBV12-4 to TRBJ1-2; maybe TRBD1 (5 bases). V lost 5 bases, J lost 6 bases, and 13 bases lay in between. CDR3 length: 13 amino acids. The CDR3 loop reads CASSPRGIDGYTF. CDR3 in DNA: TGTGCCAGCAGTCCAAGGGGTATCGATGGCTACACCTTC.

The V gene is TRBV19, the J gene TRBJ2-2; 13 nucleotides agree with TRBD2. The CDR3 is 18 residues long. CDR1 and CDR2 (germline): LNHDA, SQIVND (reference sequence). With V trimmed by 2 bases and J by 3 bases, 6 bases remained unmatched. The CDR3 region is CASSIRTSGSPDTGELFF. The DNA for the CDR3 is TGTGCCAGTAGTATAAGGACTAGCGGGAGTCCCGACACCGGGGAGCTGTTTTTT.

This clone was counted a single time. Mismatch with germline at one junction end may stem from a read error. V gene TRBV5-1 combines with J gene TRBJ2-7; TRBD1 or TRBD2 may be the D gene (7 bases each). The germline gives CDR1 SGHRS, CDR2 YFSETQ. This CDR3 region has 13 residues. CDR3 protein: CASSADRDYGQYF. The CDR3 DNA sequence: TGCGCCAGCAGCGCCGACAGGGACTACGGGCAGTACTTC.

Written as DNA, the CDR3 is TGTGCCAGCAGTTACGCAGGGGCTACCACTGAAGCTTTCTTT. This codes for CASSYAGATTEAFF. The genes are TRBV6-5 and TRBJ1-1, with D tentatively TRBD1 (6 bases). The CDR3 totals 14 residues. V was pared by 2 bases and J by 4 bases, with 11 bases between. The germline gives CDR1 MNHEY, CDR2 SVGAGI.

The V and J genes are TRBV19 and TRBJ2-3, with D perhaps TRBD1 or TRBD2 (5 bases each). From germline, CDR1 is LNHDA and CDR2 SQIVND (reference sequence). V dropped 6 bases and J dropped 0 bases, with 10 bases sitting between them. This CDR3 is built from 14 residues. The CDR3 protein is CASRTRDSTDTQYF. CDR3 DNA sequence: TGTGCCAGTAGAACCCGGGACAGCACAGATACGCAGTATTTT. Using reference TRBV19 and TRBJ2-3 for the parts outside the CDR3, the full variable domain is DGGITQSPKYLFRKEGQNVTLSCEQNLNHDAMYWYRQDPGQGLRLIYYSQIVNDFQKGDIAEGYSVSREKKESFPLTVTSAQKNPTAFYLCASRTRDSTDTQYFGPGTRLTVL.

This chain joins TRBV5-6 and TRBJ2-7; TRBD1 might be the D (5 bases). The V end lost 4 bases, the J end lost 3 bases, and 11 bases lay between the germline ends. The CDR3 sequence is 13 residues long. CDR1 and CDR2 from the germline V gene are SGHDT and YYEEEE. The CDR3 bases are TGTGCCAGCAGCCAGGGCCCAGACTACGAGCAGTACTTC. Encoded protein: CASSQGPDYEQYF.

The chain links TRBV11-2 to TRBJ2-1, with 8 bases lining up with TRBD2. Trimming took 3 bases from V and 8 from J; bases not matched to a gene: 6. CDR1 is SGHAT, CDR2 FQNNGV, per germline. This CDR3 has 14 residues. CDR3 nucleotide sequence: TGTGCCAGCAGCTTCAGCGGGAGTTGGGATGAGCAGTTCTTC. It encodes CASSFSGSWDEQFF.

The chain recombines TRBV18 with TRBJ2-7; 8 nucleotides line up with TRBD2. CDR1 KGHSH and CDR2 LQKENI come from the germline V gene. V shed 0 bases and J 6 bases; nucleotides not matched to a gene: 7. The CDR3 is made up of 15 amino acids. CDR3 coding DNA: TGTGCCAGCTCACCACCTGCGGGAGGCTCTCCCGAGCAGTACTTC. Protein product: CASSPPAGGSPEQYF.

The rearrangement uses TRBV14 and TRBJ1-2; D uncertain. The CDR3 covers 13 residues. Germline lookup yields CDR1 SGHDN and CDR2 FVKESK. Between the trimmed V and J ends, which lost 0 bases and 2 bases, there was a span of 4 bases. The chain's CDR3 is CASSQDLNYGYTF. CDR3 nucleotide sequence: TGTGCCAGCAGCCAAGACCTGAACTATGGCTACACCTTC. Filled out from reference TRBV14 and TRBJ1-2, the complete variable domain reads EAGVTQFPSHSVIEKGQTVTLRCDPISGHDNLYWYRRVMGKEIKFLLHFVKESKQDESGMPNNRFLAERTGGTYSTLKVQPAELEDSGVYFCASSQDLNYGYTFGSGTRLTVV.

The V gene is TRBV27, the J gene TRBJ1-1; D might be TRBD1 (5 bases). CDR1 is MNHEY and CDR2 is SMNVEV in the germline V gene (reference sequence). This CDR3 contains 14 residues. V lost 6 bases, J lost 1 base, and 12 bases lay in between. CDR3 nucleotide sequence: TGTGCCAGCAGCACCAGGGTTTCGAACACTGAAGCTTTCTTT. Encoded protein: CASSTRVSNTEAFF.

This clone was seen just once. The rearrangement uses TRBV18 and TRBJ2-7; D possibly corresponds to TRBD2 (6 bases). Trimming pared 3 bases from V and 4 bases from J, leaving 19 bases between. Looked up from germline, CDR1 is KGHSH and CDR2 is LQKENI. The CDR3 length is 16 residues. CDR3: CASSPNPGTGSYEQYF. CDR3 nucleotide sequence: TGTGCCAGCTCACCCAACCCCGGGACTGGATCGTACGAGCAGTACTTC. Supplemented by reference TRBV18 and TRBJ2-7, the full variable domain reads NAGVMQNPRHLVRRRGQEARLRCSPMKGHSHVYWYRQLPEEGLKFMVYLQKENIIDESGMPKERFSAEFPKEGPSILRIQQVVRGDSAAYFCASSPNPGTGSYEQYFGPGTRLTVT.